The 25 T cell receptor beta chains given below trace back to one sample, sequenced in a study of beta chain features in type 1 diabetes. All of the isolated RNA was reverse transcribed, so expressed TCRB transcripts were sequenced. The protocol was immunoSEQ multiplex PCR, while the TCRdb copy is restricted to in-frame clones and leaves out a portion. Of fewer than 300,000 clones listed, just over 20% are singletons. General observations from the study: People with Type 1 diabetes carried modestly yet significantly shorter TCRB CDR3s in all four CD4+ subsets.

Their recognized antigens are unknown. Sequencing was carried out using naive CD4+ T cells from blood. The source is a woman between 35 and 50 years old with type 1 diabetes.

This clone has more than one count but fewer than ten. The rearrangement links TRBV30 to TRBJ1-1; TRBD1 might be the D (6 bases). The germline V gene encodes CDR1 GTSNPN and CDR2 SVGIG (reference sequence). The V end lost 7 bases, the J end lost 6 bases, and 9 bases lay between the germline ends. This CDR3 comprises 10 residues. In DNA, the CDR3 is TGTGCCTTTCGACAGGCTGAAGCTTTCTTT. Translation gives CAFRQAEAFF. Complete variable domain (other parts from reference TRBV30 and TRBJ1-1): SQTIHQWPATLVQPVGSPLSLECTVEGTSNPNLYWYRQAAGRGLQLLFYSVGIGQISSEVPQNLSASRPQDRQFILSSKKLLLSDSGFYLCAFRQAEAFFGQGTRLTVV.

This clone was observed a few times. This chain joins TRBV28 and TRBJ1-4; D is perhaps TRBD1 (5 bases). Trimming shortened V by 8 bases and J by 10 bases, and 20 bases separated the two germline ends. The germline V gene has CDR1 MDHEN and CDR2 SYDVKM. CDR3 size: 14 residues. This CDR3 is CASGFLGRIGKLFF. CDR3 in DNA: TGTGCCAGCGGGTTCCTGGGGCGCATAGGAAAACTGTTTTTT. Combining the CDR3 with reference TRBV28 and TRBJ1-4 gives the whole variable domain DVKVTQSSRYLVKRTGEKVFLECVQDMDHENMFWYRQDPGLGLRLIYFSYDVKMKEKGDIPEGYSVSREKKERFSLILESASTNQTSMYLCASGFLGRIGKLFFGSGTQLSVL.

This chain links TRBV10-3 with TRBJ2-7, with D maybe TRBD1 (6 bases). The germline gives CDR1 ENHRY, CDR2 SYGVKD. The ends were cut back, 7 bases at V and 5 bases at J, with 12 bases in the middle. The CDR3 has 12 amino acids. CDR3 in DNA: TGTGCCATCAAGGACAGTATGGACGAGCAGTACTTC. Translating it yields CAIKDSMDEQYF.

J is TRBJ2-7 and V is TRBV15; D possibly corresponds to TRBD2 (6 bases). The germline V gene has CDR1 LNHNV and CDR2 YYDKDF (reference sequence). The CDR3 has 15 amino acids. V lost 0 bases and J 5 bases, leaving 14 bases between the germline ends. The CDR3 spells CATSRDPGGLNEQYF. The CDR3 region has the DNA TGTGCCACCAGCAGAGATCCCGGGGGTCTGAACGAGCAGTACTTC.

This chain connects TRBV29-1 to TRBJ1-2; 8 positions agree with TRBD1. Germline V gene data show CDR1 as SQVTM and CDR2 as ANQGSEA. This CDR3 has 16 residues. The ends lost 3 bases at V and 3 bases at J; junction bases unmatched: 12. CDR3 bases: TGCAGCGTTGAGGGACAGGCCAGAGGGGGCTACTATGGCTACACCTTC. The encoded protein is CSVEGQARGGYYGYTF.

The chain uses TRBV29-1 and TRBJ1-1; 7 nucleotides agree with TRBD1. V lost 7 bases to trimming and J lost 4 bases; unmatched junction nucleotides: 12. This CDR3 region has 14 residues. The germline gives CDR1 SQVTM, CDR2 ANQGSEA. This chain's CDR3 is CSGGTAVLGTEAFF. In DNA, the CDR3 is TGCAGCGGGGGGACAGCCGTGTTGGGCACTGAAGCTTTCTTT.

J is TRBJ1-1 and V is TRBV28; D ambiguous. The V gene's germline CDR1 is MDHEN and CDR2 SYDVKM. This CDR3 comprises 11 residues. Trimming stripped 3 bases from V and 11 bases from J, with 10 bases between. The CDR3 loop is CASSFRGGAFF. The CDR3 DNA sequence: TGTGCCAGCAGTTTCCGGGGAGGCGCTTTCTTT.

This sequence joins TRBV28 and TRBJ2-7; perhaps TRBD2 as D (5 bases). V lost 0 bases, J lost 7 bases, and 13 bases lay in between. This CDR3 has 14 residues. CDR1 and CDR2 from the germline V gene are MDHEN and SYDVKM. In nucleotides, the CDR3 is TGTGCCAGCAGTTTATGGCAGGACTCACAAGAGCAGTACTTC. Encoded protein: CASSLWQDSQEQYF.

The chain joins TRBV7-8 to TRBJ2-2, with 8 bases lining up with TRBD1. The germline gives CDR1 SGHVS, CDR2 FQNEAQ. This CDR3 region has 16 residues. Trimming removed 5 bases from V and 2 bases from J; junction bases left unmatched: 7. CDR3 residues: CASSLFGQGNTGELFF. The CDR3 DNA is TGTGCCAGCAGCCTCTTCGGACAGGGCAACACCGGGGAGCTGTTTTTT.

The chain is built from TRBV30 and TRBJ1-5; no reliable D call. Germline CDR1 is GTSNPN and CDR2 is SVGIG (reference sequence). This CDR3 is 13 amino acids long. Trimming took 3 bases from V and 3 from J, leaving 9 bases between them. The CDR3 protein is CAWRAGPNQPQHF. The CDR3 DNA follows: TGTGCCTGGAGGGCAGGCCCCAATCAGCCCCAGCATTTT.

The DNA of the CDR3 is TGTGCCAGCAGTCCCCCCGGGGTAGGAGAGGAGACCCAGTACTTC. It specifies CASSPPGVGEETQYF. This chain joins TRBV28 and TRBJ2-5; possibly TRBD2 for D (5 bases). This CDR3 comprises 15 residues. V was shortened by 5 bases and J by 5 bases, with 18 bases between the two germline ends. Looked up from germline, CDR1 is MDHEN and CDR2 is SYDVKM. The complete variable domain, with remaining parts taken from reference TRBV28 and TRBJ2-5, reads DVKVTQSSRYLVKRTGEKVFLECVQDMDHENMFWYRQDPGLGLRLIYFSYDVKMKEKGDIPEGYSVSREKKERFSLILESASTNQTSMYLCASSPPGVGEETQYFGPGTRLLVL.

This clone was detected only a few times. J is TRBJ1-3 and V is TRBV9; 7 bases match TRBD1. Germline-derived CDR1 and CDR2 are SGDLS and YYNGEE. V dropped 0 bases and J dropped 4; count of bases not matched to a gene: 4. The length of the CDR3 is 15 residues. The CDR3, as DNA: TGTGCCAGCAGCGTAGCGACAGGGACGGGAAACACCATATATTTT. This translates into CASSVATGTGNTIYF.

The V gene is TRBV29-1, the J gene TRBJ2-1; a weak D match, TRBD1 (6 bases). Germline CDR1 and CDR2: SQVTM and ANQGSEA. V was shortened by 2 bases and J by 6 bases, with 17 bases between the two germline ends. This CDR3 is 15 amino acids long. This chain's CDR3 is CSVERWDKQTNEQFF. Here the CDR3 DNA reads TGCAGCGTTGAACGCTGGGACAAACAAACCAATGAGCAGTTCTTC.

This clone appeared once. V is TRBV11-2 and J is TRBJ1-4, with D perhaps matching TRBD1 (6 bases). Germline values: CDR1 SGHAT, CDR2 FQNNGV. With 5 bases removed from V and 7 bases from J, the gap between germline ends came to 20 bases. The CDR3 totals 16 residues. The CDR3 is CASSEPQGGLREKLFF. The CDR3 nucleotides are TGTGCCAGCAGCGAACCACAGGGAGGGCTTCGTGAAAAACTGTTTTTT.

This clone has only a few counts. The V and J genes are TRBV25-1 and TRBJ1-6; 7 bases align to TRBD1. This CDR3 comprises 14 residues. The ends lost 3 bases at V and 7 bases at J; junction bases unmatched: 3. The germline gives CDR1 MGHDK, CDR2 SYGVNS. CDR3 in DNA: TGTGCCAGCAGTGACCGGGACAGAAATTCACCCCTCCACTTT. Residues: CASSDRDRNSPLHF.

This clone showed up just a few times. The chain joins TRBV5-4 to TRBJ2-3; TRBD2 aligns across 8 bases. CDR1 SGHNT and CDR2 YYREEE come from the germline V gene (reference sequence). V was clipped by 4 bases and J by 0 bases; unmatched bases: 4. This CDR3 spans 15 amino acids. The CDR3 sequence is CASSHSGTSTDTQYF. CDR3 coding DNA: TGTGCCAGCAGCCATAGCGGGACCAGCACAGATACGCAGTATTTT. The full variable domain, rest sourced from reference TRBV5-4 and TRBJ2-3, is ETGVTQSPTHLIKTRGQQVTLRCSSQSGHNTVSWYQQALGQGPQFIFQYYREEENGRGNFPPRFSGLQFPNYSSELNVNALELDDSALYLCASSHSGTSTDTQYFGPGTRLTVL.

This clone was observed a few times. The CDR3 coding sequence is TGTGCCAGCAGTGAAGGGGCCTTCTACGAGCAGTACTTC. Residues: CASSEGAFYEQYF. This rearrangement joins TRBV25-1 to TRBJ2-7; D might be TRBD1 (5 bases). The CDR3 sequence is 13 residues long. Germline assignment: CDR1 MGHDK and CDR2 SYGVNS. Trimming removed 2 bases at V and 3 bases at J, with 8 bases between.

The chain recombines TRBV5-1 with TRBJ2-5; a weak D match, TRBD1 (5 bases). V was clipped by 4 bases and J by 0 bases, with 10 bases between them. CDR1 SGHRS and CDR2 YFSETQ come from the germline V gene. The CDR3 has 14 residues. The CDR3 loop is CASSTSGYQETQYF. The CDR3, as DNA: TGCGCCAGCAGCACCTCAGGGTACCAAGAGACCCAGTACTTC.

The V gene is TRBV6-4, the J gene TRBJ2-1, with D perhaps matching TRBD2 (6 bases). CDR1 and CDR2 from the germline V gene are MRHNA and SNTAGT. The CDR3 totals 14 residues. V was cut by 11 bases and J by 5 bases, with 19 bases left in between. CDR3 coding DNA: TGTGCCCCAAGGAGGGCTAGCAGCCACAATGAGCAGTTCTTC. Translating it yields CAPRRASSHNEQFF.

The J gene is TRBJ2-2, the V gene TRBV4-2, with D unclear. Germline V gives CDR1 LGHNA, CDR2 YNFKEQ. V was cut by 4 bases and J by 4 bases, with 13 bases left in between. The CDR3 runs 15 residues. The CDR3 DNA reads as TGTGCCAGCAGCCTCCGACTCGTTGGCACCGGGGAGCTGTTTTTT. Translation gives CASSLRLVGTGELFF.

The table lists this clone with a few counts. This sequence joins TRBV9 and TRBJ1-5, with D perhaps matching TRBD1 (5 bases). The CDR3 extends over 16 amino acids. Germline lookup yields CDR1 SGDLS and CDR2 YYNGEE. With 0 bases removed from V and 0 bases from J, the gap between germline ends came to 10 bases. The CDR3 spells CASSVGTGGSNQPQHF. The CDR3 nucleotides read TGTGCCAGCAGCGTAGGCACAGGCGGTAGCAATCAGCCCCAGCATTTT.

This clone was detected once. This sequence joins TRBV4-3 and TRBJ1-2, with D perhaps TRBD1 (5 bases). V was trimmed by 0 bases and J by 2 bases, leaving 7 bases between them. The CDR3 has 14 amino acids. CDR1 and CDR2 (germline): LGHNA, YSLEER. CDR3 residues: CASSQEKGNYGYTF. The CDR3 region has the DNA TGCGCCAGCAGCCAAGAGAAGGGGAACTATGGCTACACCTTC.

The chain employs TRBV6-5 and TRBJ2-7; the D gene is possibly TRBD2 (6 bases). Germline CDR1 MNHEY, CDR2 SVGAGI. The CDR3 runs 14 residues. The V and J ends lost 2 bases and 5 bases respectively, with 13 bases between them. CDR3 sequence: CASSYTRGPNEQYF. CDR3 DNA: TGTGCCAGCAGTTACACGCGGGGTCCCAACGAGCAGTACTTC.

A remark on this clone: At one boundary the junction diverges from the germline segment, which might be a read error. The chain recombines TRBV27 with TRBJ2-1; 9 bases match TRBD2. The CDR3 loop spans 13 amino acids. Germline CDR1 reads MNHEY; CDR2 reads SMNVEV (reference sequence). This chain's CDR3 is CASSLSGTSILFF. DNA for the CDR3: TGTGCCAGCAGTCTATCCGGGACTAGCATTCTGTTCTTC.

This clone has more than one count but fewer than ten. The J gene is TRBJ1-6, the V gene TRBV7-2; no reliable D call. The CDR3 consists of 14 residues. The V gene lost 1 base and the J gene lost 7 bases, with 8 bases spanning the gap. CDR1 is SGHTA and CDR2 is FQGNSA in the germline V gene. The CDR3 coding sequence is TGTGCCAGCAGCTTAGTTCAGGCGAATTCACCCCTCCACTTT. Encoded protein: CASSLVQANSPLHF.